Sequencing of this T cell receptor (beta chain) was carried out in a study of neoadjuvant anti-PD-1 for oral cavity cancer (dated by TCRdb to 2020 to 2022). For context, the study as a whole: Before curative-intent surgical resection, most patients were given three to four biweekly doses of nivolumab at 3 mg/kg. For patients who did not progress, a fourth nivolumab dose was given around day 43, followed by definitive surgical resection on days 50-56. Under RECIST 1.1, patients with complete response, partial response or stable disease were classed as responders, and patients with progression were classed as non-responders. A 33% response rate was observed in the parent correlative cohort, in which about a dozen patients were included. Study-wide findings and limitations: Only a few patients per response group were included in the TCR analyses, and larger cohorts for validation were called for by the authors. Greater tumor shrinkage was correlated with larger post-treatment sizes of preexisting intratumoral clones, suggesting that expansion of preexisting clones contributed to response. Higher pretreatment blood Treg/Th17 ratios correlated with higher pretreatment blood TCRbeta clonality and lower post-treatment tumor TCRbeta clonality.

The CDR3 sequence holds 14 residues, the cysteine and phenylalanine included. Only CDR3 DNA is held: 42 bases, read in frame from base 1. Taken from the germline V gene, the CDR1 and CDR2 loops are SGHNT and YENEEA. V is trimmed back by 6 bases and J by 7 bases, and the junction contains 4 bases that no gene match accounts for. The label giving this sample's time point can be read as: after neoadjuvant nivolumab, at surgical resection. None of the patients had received prior systemic or radiation treatment, and all were newly diagnosed with stage II-IVA oral cavity squamous cell carcinoma. Everyone in the cohort had locally advanced, HPV-negative oral cavity squamous cell carcinoma. Samples were obtained from a longitudinal correlative study of a single-arm phase II trial of neoadjuvant nivolumab in oral cavity squamous cell carcinoma. Genomic DNA-based TCRbeta sequencing was performed on subject-matched pre- and post-treatment PBMCs and tumors from three responders and three non-responders. The Maxwell RSC DNA from Tissue kit was used to isolate genomic DNA from tumor tissue.

For survey sequencing, tumor libraries mostly used about 4.6 ug of input genomic DNA, with two replicates for each sample. Following the manufacturer's instructions, the team built TCRbeta libraries using the immunoSEQ hsTCRbeta kit. The finished libraries were brought together in one pool at 3 nM, which was then read using an Illumina NovaSeq 6000 S4 flow cell. As for how the authors treated the data: Raw data preprocessing and quality control were performed with the immunoSEQ Analyzer. The analysis was limited to productive rearrangements, and each clonotype was defined by a unique CDR3 amino acid sequence. Repertoire clonality was estimated as the Gini-Simpson index, which was calculated using the R package tcR. Student's t test was used to compare Gini indices, and Pearson correlation was used to assess associations with tumor size change. The table was pulled from immuneACCESS by TCRdb, which kept in-frame rearrangements only. Such tables lose some clones; where checked, under half of the loss comes from unresolved V genes, and the rest has no known cause. The V and J calls and clone size were taken over from that table, and D and trimming were inferred from the DNA. This sample comprises around 25,000 clones, about 25% of them detected only once. The top ten hold 16% of the sample.

In regard to this clone: This clone's antigen is unknown. No base-level quality is on record; no much larger clone is a single base apart.

The V gene is TRBV11-3 and the J gene is TRBJ2-2, with TRBD2 identical over 11 junction bases. The receptor's source is a person between 40 and 85 years old with oral cavity squamous cell carcinoma. The sequencing here drew on tumor tissue, taken after nivolumab (anti-PD-1) treatment. The CDR3 region: CASRLAGEFGELFF. The nucleotide sequence reads as follows: TGTGCCAGCAGACTAGCGGGAGAGTTCGGGGAGCTGTTTTTT.